One and the same sample provided the 20 T cell receptor beta chains below, sequenced in a study of T cells after yellow fever vaccination (dated 2019 in TCRdb). The treatment or condition label, as the study defines it: live attenuated yellow fever vaccine strain. The library came from 5' RACE. The reads were generated on an Illumina HiSeq 2500. TCRdb reworked the public reads: Q25 trimming with fastp, MiXCR clone assembly, productive beta chains retained. Each CDR3 protein appears once, grouped with its most common genes and DNA. The sample table lists about 130,000 distinct CDR3 sequences, under 8% of them with a count of one. The biggest ten clones account for around 2.6% of the sample. The sequences come from CD4+ T cells sorted from PBMCs, collected more than 8 days after the first yellow fever vaccination. The receptors stem from a man younger than 30 who received the YFV17D yellow fever vaccine.

This clonotype appeared many times. The chain employs TRBV29-1 and TRBJ2-5; 7 bases align to TRBD1. The CDR3 is made up of 14 amino acids. The junction had 4 bases not matched to a gene; V was cut back by 3 bases and J by 0 bases. The germline gives CDR1 SQVTM, CDR2 ANQGSEA. The CDR3 is CSVEMTGHQETQYF. Here the CDR3 DNA reads TGCAGCGTTGAGATGACAGGGCACCAAGAGACCCAGTACTTC.

Comment on this clonotype: A read error may be the cause here, since a much bigger clone is one base away. The chain joins TRBV7-8 to TRBJ2-1, with D possibly being TRBD2 (5 bases). The CDR3 runs to 14 residues. Germline loops: CDR1 SGHVS, CDR2 FQNEAQ. V dropped 5 bases and J dropped 4 bases, with 12 bases sitting between them. The CDR3, as DNA: TGTGCCAGCAGCGGGAGAGAGATATACAATGAGCAGTTCTTC. It specifies CASSGREIYNEQFF.

This clonotype was seen many times. V usage is TRBV7-9 and J usage is TRBJ2-5, with D perhaps matching TRBD1 (6 bases). Germline V gene data show CDR1 as SEHNR and CDR2 as FQNEAQ (reference sequence). Trimming took off 4 bases at V and 4 bases at J, with 16 bases between the two ends. The CDR3 is made up of 15 amino acids. CDR3 sequence reads: CASSSSTGWGETQYF. DNA for the CDR3: TGTGCCAGCAGCTCGTCCACAGGGTGGGGAGAGACCCAGTACTTC. Using reference TRBV7-9 and TRBJ2-5 for the parts outside the CDR3, the full variable domain is DTGVSQNPRHKITKRGQNVTFRCDPISEHNRLYWYRQTLGQGPEFLTYFQNEAQLEKSRLLSDRFSAERPKGSFSTLEIQRTEQGDSAMYLCASSSSTGWGETQYFGPGTRLLVL.

This clonotype has a count of ten or more. This chain connects TRBV2 to TRBJ2-6; D is perhaps TRBD1 or TRBD2 (5 bases each). The CDR3 contains 15 residues. Germline assignment: CDR1 SNHLY and CDR2 FYNNEI. Trimming took 7 bases from V and 0 from J, leaving 10 bases between them. The CDR3 nucleotides are TGTGCCAGCATAGAGGGGAGCTCTGGGGCCAACGTCCTGACTTTC. Translating it yields CASIEGSSGANVLTF.

This clonotype was counted between two and nine times. This chain uses TRBV28 with TRBJ1-4, with 7 bases identical to TRBD1. The CDR3 has 14 amino acids. J was trimmed by 4 bases and V by 6 bases; bases with no gene match: 5. Looked up from germline, CDR1 is MDHEN and CDR2 is SYDVKM. CDR3 protein: CASSPQGGNEKLFF. CDR3 nucleotides: TGTGCCAGCAGCCCTCAGGGGGGTAATGAAAAACTGTTTTTT.

This clonotype has at least ten counts. This chain uses TRBV18 with TRBJ1-5; D not certain. The CDR3 consists of 12 residues. Germline assignment: CDR1 KGHSH and CDR2 LQKENI. V lost 5 bases and J lost 4, with 6 bases in between. In DNA form, the CDR3 reads TGTGCCAGCTCAAAAGAGAATCAGCCCCAGCATTTT. Translation gives CASSKENQPQHF.

Ten or more counts support this clonotype. The V gene is TRBV9, the J gene TRBJ2-1; tentatively, D is TRBD2 (5 bases). The V gene lost 4 bases and the J gene lost 8 bases, with 25 bases spanning the gap. CDR3 length: 17 residues. Germline loops: CDR1 SGDLS, CDR2 YYNGEE. The CDR3 region has the DNA TGTGCCAGCAGCCCCAAGGAGGTGCCCCGATTTCTCCATGAGCAGTTCTTC. It specifies CASSPKEVPRFLHEQFF.

This clonotype has more than one count but fewer than ten. CDR3 sequence reads: CASSSNTVYNSPLHF. The CDR3 DNA reads as TGTGCCAGCAGCTCCAATACAGTCTATAATTCACCCCTCCACTTT. V usage is TRBV12-3 or TRBV12-4 and J usage is TRBJ1-6; D is undetermined. The V end lost 6 bases, the J end lost 3 bases, and 12 bases lay between the germline ends. The CDR3 runs 15 residues.

Ten or more counts support this clonotype. The V call is TRBV7-3, the J call TRBJ2-2; unclear D gene. Trimming cost V 1 base and J 1 base, with 7 bases left between them. Germline assignment: CDR1 SGHTA and CDR2 FQGTGA. The CDR3 is 15 residues long. CDR3 region: CASSLIPGNTGELFF. CDR3 nucleotides: TGTGCCAGCAGCTTAATCCCAGGGAACACCGGGGAGCTGTTTTTT. Full variable domain (missing parts from reference TRBV7-3 and TRBJ2-2): GAGVSQTPSNKVTEKGKYVELRCDPISGHTALYWYRQSLGQGPEFLIYFQGTGAADDSGLPNDRFFAVRPEGSVSTLKIQRTERGDSAVYLCASSLIPGNTGELFFGEGSRLTVL.

This clonotype is medium-sized. The chain joins TRBV4-3 to TRBJ2-3, with D perhaps given as TRBD1 or TRBD2 (5 bases each). This CDR3 has 15 residues. Looked up from germline, CDR1 is LGHNA and CDR2 is YSLEER. Trimming removed 3 bases at V and 7 bases at J, with 17 bases between. The CDR3 sequence: CASSQSRDPPYTQYF. The DNA for the CDR3 is TGCGCCAGCAGCCAGTCCCGGGACCCTCCTTATACGCAGTATTTT.

On this clonotype itself: A much bigger clone sits one base away, suggesting this may be a read error. The V call is TRBV6-5, the J call TRBJ2-3; D possibly corresponds to TRBD2 (7 bases). Germline V gene lookup returns CDR1 MNHEY and CDR2 SVGAGI. This CDR3 contains 16 residues. The CDR3 region is CASSHSRGGARDTQYF. In DNA, the CDR3 is TGTGCCAGCAGTCACTCTAGGGGGGGGGCCCGAGATACGCAGTATTTT.

This clonotype was counted at least ten times. The genes are TRBV12-3 or TRBV12-4 and TRBJ2-6, with a possible D match to TRBD2 (7 bases). Trimming left V 6 bases short and J 0 bases short, with 18 bases between. The CDR3 spans 18 residues. CDR3 sequence reads: CASRRGGTPSSGANVLTF. The CDR3 DNA sequence: TGTGCCAGCAGGAGGGGGGGGACTCCTAGCTCTGGGGCCAACGTCCTGACTTTC.

At least ten counts were recorded for this clonotype. V gene TRBV20-1 combines with J gene TRBJ1-6; D possibly corresponds to TRBD1 (5 bases). The CDR3 covers 12 residues. V lost 5 bases, J lost 8 bases, and 10 bases lay in between. CDR1 DFQATT and CDR2 SNEGSKA come from the germline V gene (reference sequence). The CDR3 coding sequence is TGCAGTGCTGGGGGTCTGGATTCACCCCTCCACTTT. It yields the protein CSAGGLDSPLHF.

This rearrangement joins TRBV2 to TRBJ2-1, with TRBD2 as a possible D gene (6 bases). Trimming took 2 bases from V and 2 from J, leaving 10 bases between them. CDR1 SNHLY and CDR2 FYNNEI come from the germline V gene. The CDR3 contains 15 residues. CDR3 nucleotides: TGTGCCAGCAGTGAAAGGAGGGACCCCTACAATGAGCAGTTCTTC. Amino acids: CASSERRDPYNEQFF.

This clonotype has a count of ten or more. V is TRBV7-2 and J is TRBJ1-1, with unresolved D. CDR1 and CDR2 (germline): SGHTA, FQGNSA. The V end lost 4 bases, the J end lost 2 bases, and 14 bases lay between the germline ends. The CDR3 length is 15 residues. The CDR3 DNA sequence: TGTGCCAGCAGCTCAAGGGTAGCTATCAACACTGAAGCTTTCTTT. Amino acids: CASSSRVAINTEAFF.

This clonotype showed up many times. The V call is TRBV19, the J call TRBJ2-2, with a weak D call TRBD1 (6 bases). This CDR3 contains 14 residues. Germline V gene lookup returns CDR1 LNHDA and CDR2 SQIVND (reference sequence). V was shortened by 5 bases and J by 3 bases, with 10 bases between the two germline ends. This chain's CDR3 is CASSSGQYTGELFF. The CDR3 nucleotides are TGTGCCAGTAGTTCCGGACAGTACACCGGGGAGCTGTTTTTT.

This clonotype came up many times. The rearrangement joins TRBV5-1 to TRBJ2-1, with D maybe TRBD1 (6 bases). V was trimmed by 4 bases and J by 0 bases, leaving 11 bases between them. CDR1 is SGHRS, CDR2 YFSETQ, per germline. This CDR3 is 15 amino acids long. CDR3 coding DNA: TGCGCCAGCAGCCAAATAGGGGGCTCCTACAATGAGCAGTTCTTC. Protein: CASSQIGGSYNEQFF.

This clonotype has a count of ten or more. The rearrangement uses TRBV5-1 and TRBJ2-1, with 7 positions matching TRBD1. This CDR3 is 12 amino acids long. V lost 4 bases and J lost 14; bases outside the gene matches: 9. Germline lookup yields CDR1 SGHRS and CDR2 YFSETQ. The CDR3 is CASSPRQGVKFF. The CDR3 DNA reads as TGCGCCAGCAGCCCGAGACAGGGCGTCAAGTTCTTC.

This clonotype was seen many times. The chain uses TRBV4-3 and TRBJ1-3; no reliable D call. This CDR3 region has 14 residues. Trimming stripped 1 base from V and 1 base from J, with 5 bases between. Germline V gives CDR1 LGHNA, CDR2 YSLEER. For the CDR3, the DNA is TGCGCCAGCAGCCAAGGGGCTTCTGGAAACACCATATATTTT. Translation gives CASSQGASGNTIYF.

This clonotype was seen many times. CDR3 nucleotide sequence: TGTGCCAGCAGCGTCGGGGGGGATGCCGATACGCAGTATTTT. Translated: CASSVGGDADTQYF. The chain couples TRBV9 to TRBJ2-3; 8 bases are a match to TRBD2. Per the germline V gene, CDR1 is SGDLS and CDR2 is YYNGEE. The V gene end was trimmed by 2 bases and the J gene end by 6 bases; junction bases not matched to a gene: 5. The CDR3 sequence is 14 residues long. Filled out from reference TRBV9 and TRBJ2-3, the complete variable domain reads DSGVTQTPKHLITATGQRVTLRCSPRSGDLSVYWYQQSLDQGLQFLIQYYNGEERAKGNILERFSAQQFPDLHSELNLSSLELGDSALYFCASSVGGDADTQYFGPGTRLTVL.